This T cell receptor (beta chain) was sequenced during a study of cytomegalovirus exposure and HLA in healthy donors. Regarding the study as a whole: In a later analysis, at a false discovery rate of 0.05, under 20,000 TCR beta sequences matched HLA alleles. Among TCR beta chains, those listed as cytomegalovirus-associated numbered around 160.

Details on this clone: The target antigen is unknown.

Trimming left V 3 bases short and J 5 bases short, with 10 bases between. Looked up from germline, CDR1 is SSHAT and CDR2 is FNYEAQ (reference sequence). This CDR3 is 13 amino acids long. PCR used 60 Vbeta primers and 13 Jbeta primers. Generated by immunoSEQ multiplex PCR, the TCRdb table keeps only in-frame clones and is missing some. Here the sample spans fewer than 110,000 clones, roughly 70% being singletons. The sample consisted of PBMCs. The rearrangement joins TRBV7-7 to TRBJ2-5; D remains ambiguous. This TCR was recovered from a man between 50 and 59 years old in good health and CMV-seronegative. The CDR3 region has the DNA TGTGCCAGCAGCTTGAGTATTGCGGAGACCCAGTACTTC. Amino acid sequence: CASSLSIAETQYF.